This T cell receptor beta chain was documented in a study of T cell responses to AZD1222 COVID-19 vaccine. Whole-study results and caveats: Rises in breadth and depth of Spike-specific TCRs came after two AZD1222 doses. Repertoires were collected only later (after the peak T cell response had occurred). Donors skewed white British and female; clonal diversity was possibly underestimated.

The germline gives CDR1 LGHNA, CDR2 YSLEER. The CDR3 is 16 amino acids. Trimming took 0 bases from V and 11 from J; bases not matched to a gene: 7. Timing groups of about 4 and about 12 weeks for second doses were pooled. TCRdb's copy holds only in-frame clones and misses some; the assay was immunoSEQ multiplex PCR. Found here are around 110,000 clones, around 91% of them singletons; the top ten hold 8%. Within the sample, this clone is medium-sized (0.01 to 0.1%). Its antigen is currently unknown. The chain combines TRBV4-3 with TRBJ1-6, with 10 bases identical to TRBD1. This specimen was peripheral blood, taken 28 days after the second AZD1222 dose. The TCR originated in an adult who received the AZD1222 COVID-19 vaccine. CDR3 region: CASSQEIGTGEAPLHF. The DNA for the CDR3 is TGCGCCAGCAGCCAAGAGATAGGGACAGGGGAGGCACCCCTCCACTTT.